Listed here are 26 T cell receptor beta chains from one sample, sequenced in a study of identical twins. TCRdb passed the 5' RACE reads through MiXCR, listing each CDR3 protein once. The repertoire holds approximately 670,000 distinct CDR3 sequences, with 6% to 6.5% as singletons. The specimen sequenced was naive T cells sorted from blood. Receptors originate from a man between 18 and 35 years old in good health.

The chain has TRBV12-3 or TRBV12-4 and TRBJ1-4, with D tentatively TRBD1 (6 bases). V lost 3 bases to trimming and J lost 7 bases, with 12 bases between them. The CDR3 sequence is 14 residues long. CDR3 bases: TGTGCCAGCAGTTTTGGGACACGGATTGAAAAACTGTTTTTT. Its protein product is CASSFGTRIEKLFF.

There are many counts of this clonotype. The rearrangement uses TRBV15 and TRBJ1-6; no firm D call. V was clipped by 6 bases and J by 0 bases, with 12 bases between them. CDR1 and CDR2 (germline): LNHNV, YYDKDF (reference sequence). This CDR3 region has 16 residues. CDR3 sequence (DNA): TGTGCCACCAGGACAACAAGGAGCTCCTATAATTCACCCCTCCACTTT. Amino acid sequence: CATRTTRSSYNSPLHF. Drawing the rest from reference TRBV15 and TRBJ1-6, the complete variable domain is DAMVIQNPRYQVTQFGKPVTLSCSQTLNHNVMYWYQQKSSQAPKLLFHYYDKDFNNEADTPDNFQSRRPNTSFCFLDIRSPGLGDTAMYLCATRTTRSSYNSPLHFGNGTRLTVT.

This clonotype was picked up many times. V gene TRBV7-9 combines with J gene TRBJ1-4; D gene unclear. CDR1 and CDR2 from the germline V gene are SEHNR and FQNEAQ (reference sequence). Trimming cost V 5 bases and J 4 bases, with 17 bases left between them. The CDR3 runs 16 residues. Written as DNA, the CDR3 is TGTGCCAGCAGCCCCTCGACACAGCTAGATAATGAAAAACTGTTTTTT. Translation gives CASSPSTQLDNEKLFF.

The V call is TRBV19, the J call TRBJ2-7; 13 bases are a match to TRBD2. This CDR3 is 16 amino acids long. CDR1 is LNHDA and CDR2 is SQIVND in the germline V gene (reference sequence). V shed 11 bases and J 3 bases; nucleotides not matched to a gene: 13. The CDR3 spells CASRPGTSGDLYEQYF. The DNA for the CDR3 is TGTGCCTCACGTCCCGGGACTAGCGGGGACCTCTACGAGCAGTACTTC.

In its sample, this clonotype was seen many times. The chain has TRBV20-1 and TRBJ2-2, with TRBD2 matching 10 bases. CDR1 and CDR2 from the germline V gene are DFQATT and SNEGSKA (reference sequence). The CDR3 sequence is 18 residues long. The trim removed 2 bases at V and 1 base at J, leaving 10 bases unmatched. CDR3 residues: CSARRLTSSGGNTGELFF. As DNA, the CDR3 is TGCAGTGCTAGACGACTCACCTCTAGCGGGGGGAACACCGGGGAGCTGTTTTTT.

This clonotype was seen only a few times. This rearrangement joins TRBV6-1 to TRBJ2-3; 7 bases match TRBD1. This CDR3 is 17 amino acids long. Germline lookup yields CDR1 MNHNS and CDR2 SASEGT. Trimming at V came to 6 bases and at J to 2 bases, leaving 14 bases not matched to a gene. This chain's CDR3 is CASSTNPTGDDTDTQYF. CDR3 nucleotide sequence: TGTGCCAGCAGCACCAACCCAACAGGGGATGACACAGATACGCAGTATTTT.

This clonotype was detected ten times or more. The chain is built from TRBV20-1 and TRBJ2-7; 7 bases match TRBD1. There are 16 residues in the CDR3. Looked up from germline, CDR1 is DFQATT and CDR2 is SNEGSKA (reference sequence). V was clipped by 3 bases and J by 4 bases; unmatched bases: 15. The CDR3 loop reads CSASLSDRELLYEQYF. CDR3 DNA: TGCAGTGCTAGCCTCTCCGACAGGGAACTCTTATACGAGCAGTACTTC.

This sequence joins TRBV11-3 and TRBJ2-5, with 9 bases identical to TRBD1. The CDR3 has 16 residues. CDR1 and CDR2 (germline): SGHNT, YENEEA. With V trimmed by 5 bases and J by 2 bases, 9 bases remained unmatched. For the CDR3, the DNA is TGTGCCAGCAGCCCCACACAGGGGGCAGCGCAAGAGACCCAGTACTTC. It encodes CASSPTQGAAQETQYF. The full variable domain, completed using reference TRBV11-3 and TRBJ2-5, is EAGVVQSPRYKIIEKKQPVAFWCNPISGHNTLYWYLQNLGQGPELLIRYENEEAVDDSQLPKDRFSAERLKGVDSTLKIQPAELGDSAVYLCASSPTQGAAQETQYFGPGTRLLVL.

This sequence joins TRBV5-1 and TRBJ2-7; TRBD1 might be the D (6 bases). V was shortened by 4 bases and J by 0 bases, with 17 bases between the two germline ends. This CDR3 comprises 16 residues. Germline CDR1 and CDR2: SGHRS and YFSETQ. CDR3 loop: CASSRVRGSLSYEQYF. CDR3 bases: TGCGCCAGCAGCCGTGTAAGGGGGTCCCTCTCCTACGAGCAGTACTTC.

This clonotype has only a few counts. This rearrangement joins TRBV27 to TRBJ2-7; 7 bases are a match to TRBD2. Germline V lookup: CDR1 MNHEY, CDR2 SMNVEV (reference sequence). V lost 5 bases and J lost 2; bases outside the gene matches: 6. The CDR3 has 14 residues. Written as DNA, the CDR3 is TGTGCCAGCAGTCCCCTCCGGGGGGCCTACGAGCAGTACTTC. Translation: CASSPLRGAYEQYF.

At least ten counts were recorded for this clonotype. The J gene is TRBJ2-1, the V gene TRBV5-1; D remains unclear. The ends were cut back, 2 bases at V and 8 bases at J, with 20 bases in the middle. CDR3 size: 16 residues. Germline-derived CDR1 and CDR2 are SGHRS and YFSETQ. CDR3 sequence: CASSFGGIKGSDEQFF. Here the CDR3 DNA reads TGCGCCAGCAGCTTCGGCGGAATTAAAGGGTCGGATGAGCAGTTCTTC.

This clonotype was detected ten times or more. The rearrangement uses TRBV7-8 and TRBJ1-1, with a possible D match to TRBD1 (6 bases). Germline values: CDR1 SGHVS, CDR2 FQNEAQ. The CDR3 spans 15 residues. V lost 2 bases, J lost 1 base, and 11 bases lay in between. DNA for the CDR3: TGTGCCAGCAGCTTAATGGCAGGGGCGAACACTGAAGCTTTCTTT. Amino acids: CASSLMAGANTEAFF.

This clonotype was counted between two and nine times. The chain has TRBV5-6 and TRBJ2-1, with 10 positions matching TRBD2. V trimming: 4 bases; J trimming: 4 bases; junction bases outside the gene matches: 14. The germline CDR1 and CDR2 sequences are SGHDT and YYEEEE. There are 18 residues in the CDR3. CDR3: CASSNTGSGRAPYNEQFF. CDR3 bases: TGTGCCAGCAGCAACACGGGGAGCGGGAGGGCCCCGTACAATGAGCAGTTCTTC. Drawing the rest from reference TRBV5-6 and TRBJ2-1, the complete variable domain is DAGVTQSPTHLIKTRGQQVTLRCSPKSGHDTVSWYQQALGQGPQFIFQYYEEEERQRGNFPDRFSGHQFPNYSSELNVNALLLGDSALYLCASSNTGSGRAPYNEQFFGPGTRLTVL.

V usage is TRBV27 and J usage is TRBJ2-3; 7 nucleotides line up with TRBD2. Trimming cost V 6 bases and J 6 bases; bases outside gene matches: 9. Germline CDR1 MNHEY, CDR2 SMNVEV (reference sequence). The CDR3 runs 14 residues. CDR3 sequence: CASRPGLTDDTQYF. CDR3 nucleotide sequence: TGTGCCAGCAGGCCGGGACTAACTGACGATACGCAGTATTTT.

This clonotype was detected many times. V usage is TRBV10-2 and J usage is TRBJ2-3; D is undetermined. From germline, CDR1 is WSHSY and CDR2 SAAADI. V gave up 0 bases and J gave up 5 bases, with 6 bases separating them. There are 13 residues in the CDR3. CDR3 in DNA: TGCGCCAGCAGTGAGTCCCTTAGAGATACGCAGTATTTT. Translating gives CASSESLRDTQYF.

In its sample, this clonotype was seen many times. CDR3 residues: CSVEVAGEPPDTQYF. DNA for the CDR3: TGCAGCGTTGAAGTAGCAGGGGAGCCCCCAGATACGCAGTATTTT. This sequence joins TRBV29-1 and TRBJ2-3; TRBD1 might be the D (6 bases). Germline lookup yields CDR1 SQVTM and CDR2 ANQGSEA. V lost 1 base, J lost 4 bases, and 15 bases lay in between. The CDR3 runs to 15 residues.

This clonotype was observed a handful of times. J is TRBJ1-1 and V is TRBV5-1; no clear D gene. The CDR3 loop spans 15 amino acids. Germline CDR1 is SGHRS and CDR2 is YFSETQ. V lost 0 bases, J lost 3 bases, and 12 bases lay in between. In DNA, the CDR3 is TGCGCCAGCAGCTTGGTTTTTGGGGAGCACACTGAAGCTTTCTTT. It translates to CASSLVFGEHTEAFF.

V is TRBV12-5 and J is TRBJ2-4; 7 bases match TRBD1. There are 13 residues in the CDR3. V dropped 3 bases and J dropped 5; count of bases not matched to a gene: 1. Germline V CDR1 and CDR2: LGHNT, FRNRAP. The CDR3 nucleotides read TGTGCTAGTGGTTTTGACAGGGAAAACATTCAGTACTTC. This sequence encodes CASGFDRENIQYF. The full variable domain, with the rest looked up from reference TRBV12-5 and TRBJ2-4, is DARVTQTPRHKVTEMGQEVTMRCQPILGHNTVFWYRQTMMQGLELLAYFRNRAPLDDSGMPKDRFSAEMPDATLATLKIQPSEPRDSAVYFCASGFDRENIQYFGAGTRLSVL.

The genes are TRBV11-3 and TRBJ2-3; possibly TRBD2 for D (5 bases). Germline CDR1 SGHNT, CDR2 YENEEA. Trimming left V 0 bases short and J 0 bases short, with 10 bases between. This CDR3 comprises 16 residues. The CDR3 spells CASSLDHSGSTDTQYF. For the CDR3, the DNA is TGTGCCAGCAGCTTAGATCACAGCGGCAGCACAGATACGCAGTATTTT.

There are many counts of this clonotype. The rearrangement joins TRBV12-3 or TRBV12-4 to TRBJ1-1; weak D call: TRBD1 (5 bases). This CDR3 region has 13 residues. Trimming took 10 bases from V and 9 from J, leaving 21 bases between them. CDR3 amino acids: CATDRGATGKAFF. DNA of the CDR3: TGTGCCACCGACAGAGGGGCAACCGGGAAAGCTTTCTTT.

In this sample, this clonotype turned up many times. V usage is TRBV4-1 and J usage is TRBJ2-2; 10 nucleotides line up with TRBD2. Trimming took 7 bases from V and 4 from J; bases not matched to a gene: 6. Germline CDR1 MGHRA, CDR2 YSYEKL. CDR3 length: 15 residues. Written as DNA, the CDR3 is TGCGCCAGCAACAAAGCGGGAGGGAGCACCGGGGAGCTGTTTTTT. It specifies CASNKAGGSTGELFF.

This clonotype was found a few times. The CDR3 here is CSAELQTNYGYTF. DNA for the CDR3: TGCAGCGCCGAACTGCAAACTAACTATGGCTACACCTTC. The rearrangement joins TRBV29-1 to TRBJ1-2; D is unresolved. The germline V gene has CDR1 SQVTM and CDR2 ANQGSEA. The CDR3 consists of 13 residues. Trimming removed 7 bases from V and 0 bases from J, with 12 bases in between.

The chain joins TRBV7-6 to TRBJ1-1; D is ambiguous. The ends were cut back, 1 base at V and 6 bases at J, with 15 bases in the middle. CDR1 is SGHVS and CDR2 is FNYEAQ in the germline V gene. This CDR3 is built from 15 residues. The CDR3 is CASSLGPGALPEAFF. CDR3 nucleotide sequence: TGTGCCAGCAGCTTAGGGCCAGGCGCCCTACCTGAAGCTTTCTTT.

This clonotype was picked up a small number of times. The chain combines TRBV15 with TRBJ2-3, with D possibly being TRBD1 (5 bases). Per the germline V gene, CDR1 is LNHNV and CDR2 is YYDKDF (reference sequence). The CDR3 runs to 16 residues. With 0 bases removed from V and 0 bases from J, the gap between germline ends came to 10 bases. The CDR3 here is CATSRDKTVSTDTQYF. The CDR3 DNA follows: TGTGCCACCAGCAGAGATAAGACAGTTAGCACAGATACGCAGTATTTT.

This clonotype was recorded once. This may stem from a read error, because a much larger clone lies one nucleotide away. In nucleotides, the CDR3 is TGTGCCAGCAGCTTAGTGACGAAAGCTGGGGTCGAAACCCAGTGCTTC. Its translation is CASSLVTKAGVETQCF. V usage is TRBV7-9 and J usage is TRBJ2-5; the D is unclear. Per germline, CDR1 SEHNR and CDR2 FQNEAQ (reference sequence). The CDR3 runs 16 residues.

The rearrangement uses TRBV6-2 or TRBV6-3 and TRBJ1-1, with TRBD1 matching over 7 bases. Germline V gene lookup returns CDR1 MNHEY and CDR2 SVGEGT. The CDR3 sequence is 17 residues long. Unmatched junction bases numbered 10, after V lost 0 bases and J lost 3 bases. The CDR3, as DNA: TGTGCCAGCAGTTACTCCTCGACAGGGTTCCCGTACACTGAAGCTTTCTTT. It translates to CASSYSSTGFPYTEAFF.